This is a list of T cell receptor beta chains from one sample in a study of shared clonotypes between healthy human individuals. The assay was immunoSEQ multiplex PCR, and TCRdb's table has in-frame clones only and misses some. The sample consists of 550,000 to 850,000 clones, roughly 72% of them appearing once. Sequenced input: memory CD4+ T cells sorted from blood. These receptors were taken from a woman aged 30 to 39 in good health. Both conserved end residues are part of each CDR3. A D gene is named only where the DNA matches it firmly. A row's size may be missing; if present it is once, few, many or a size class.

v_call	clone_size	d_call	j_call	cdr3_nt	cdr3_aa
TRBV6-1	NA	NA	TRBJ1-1	TGTGCCAGCAGTGAAAGTCAGGGGATAACTGAAGCTTTCTTT	CASSESQGITEAFF
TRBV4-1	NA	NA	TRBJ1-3	TGCGCCAGCAGCCCGGGGGATCGGGGCACCATATATTTT	CASSPGDRGTIYF
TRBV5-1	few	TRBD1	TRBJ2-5	TGCGCCAGCAGCAACGGACAGGGGGCACCGGTAGAGACCCAGTACTTC	CASSNGQGAPVETQYF
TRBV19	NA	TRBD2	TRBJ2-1	TGTGCCAGTAGTATTATAGCGGGAGGGAACAATGAGCAGTTCTTC	CASSIIAGGNNEQFF
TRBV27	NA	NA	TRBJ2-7	TGTGCCAGCAGTCCCTCGCGAATCGTTTCTTACGAGCAGTACTTC	CASSPSRIVSYEQYF
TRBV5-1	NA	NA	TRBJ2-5	TGCGCCAGCAGCCATACAGGTCAAGAGACCCAGTACTTC	CASSHTGQETQYF
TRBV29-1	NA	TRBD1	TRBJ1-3	TGCAGCGTCTCAGGGGGGTCCTCTGGAAACACCATATATTTT	CSVSGGSSGNTIYF
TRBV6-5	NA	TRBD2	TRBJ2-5	TGTGCCAGCACCCCCCTAGCGGGAGACGAGACCCAGTACTTC	CASTPLAGDETQYF
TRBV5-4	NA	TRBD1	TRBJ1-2	TGTGCCAGCACCCCCGAGGGGACAGGGGTTAGCTATGGCTACACCTTC	CASTPEGTGVSYGYTF
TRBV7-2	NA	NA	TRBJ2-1	TGTGCCAGCAGCCACTACGATGAGCAGTTCTTC	CASSHYDEQFF
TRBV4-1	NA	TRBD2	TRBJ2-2	TGCGCCAGCCAGCCGATTCGGTCTAGCGGGAAACCCGGGGAGCTGTTTTTT	CASQPIRSSGKPGELFF
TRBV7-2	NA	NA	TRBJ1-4	TGTGCCAGCAGCTTTTACCGGGACGGAGAAGAAAAACTGTTTTTT	CASSFYRDGEEKLFF
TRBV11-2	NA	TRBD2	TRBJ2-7	TGTGCCAGCCGCTCGGGGGGGGCTGGGTCCTACGAGCAGTACTTC	CASRSGGAGSYEQYF
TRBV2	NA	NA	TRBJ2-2	TGTGCCAGCAAGCCGACAGATAACACCGGGGAGCTGTTTTTT	CASKPTDNTGELFF
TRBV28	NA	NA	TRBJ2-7	TGTGCCAGCATTAAGGGCGGTTCGCGGGAGCAGTACTTC	CASIKGGSREQYF
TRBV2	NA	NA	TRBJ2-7	TGTGCCAGCAGTGAGCAATTGGGCGGGGTGAATTCCTACGAGCAGTACTTC	CASSEQLGGVNSYEQYF
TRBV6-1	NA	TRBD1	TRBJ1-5	TGTGCCAGCAGGGGGACAGGGGAGGGGCCCCAGCATTTT	CASRGTGEGPQHF
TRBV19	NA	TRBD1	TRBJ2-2	TGTGCCAGTAGTATCGGTCCAGGGGGAATCGGGGAGCTGTTTTTT	CASSIGPGGIGELFF
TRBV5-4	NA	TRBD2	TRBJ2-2	TGTGCCAGCAGCTTCGGCCTAGCGGGAGGATCTCTCGGGGAGCTGTTTTTT	CASSFGLAGGSLGELFF
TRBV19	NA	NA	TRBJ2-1	TGTGCCAGTAGGCAGGGCAGGGTAGGCAATGAGCAGTTCTTC	CASRQGRVGNEQFF
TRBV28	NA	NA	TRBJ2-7	TGTGCCAGCAGTCCCTCAGGTGTTGGCGAGCGGGAGTACTTC	CASSPSGVGEREYF
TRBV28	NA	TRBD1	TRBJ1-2	TGTGCCAGTACAGGCCCTGCCCGGACAGGGACCTATGGCTACACCTTC	CASTGPARTGTYGYTF
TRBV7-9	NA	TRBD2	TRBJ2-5	TGTGCCAGCAGCCTAGCTCCCGGACTAGCGGGAGCCGGGGGAGAGACCCAGTACTTC	CASSLAPGLAGAGGETQYF
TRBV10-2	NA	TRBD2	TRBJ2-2	TGCGCCAGTCACTTAGCGGGTGGGTCGAACACCGGGGAGCTGTTTTTT	CASHLAGGSNTGELFF
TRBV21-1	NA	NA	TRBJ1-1	TGTGCCAGCAGCAAAGTAAACTACTCGAGGACTGAAGCTTTCTTT	CASSKVNYSRTEAFF
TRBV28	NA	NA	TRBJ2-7	TGTGCCAGCAGTTTAGGGCGGTACAACTACGAGCAGTACTTC	CASSLGRYNYEQYF
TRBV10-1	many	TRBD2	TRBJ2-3	TGCGCCAGCAGTACAAGACTAGCGGGATTGTCCCCAGATACGCAGTATTTT	CASSTRLAGLSPDTQYF
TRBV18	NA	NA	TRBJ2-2	TGTGCCAGCTCACCAACCGGGGAGCTGTTTTTT	CASSPTGELFF
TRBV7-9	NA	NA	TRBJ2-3	TGTGCCAGCAGCCCAGATGGGGATAGGGCGCAGTATTTT	CASSPDGDRAQYF
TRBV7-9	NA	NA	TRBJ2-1	TGTGCCAGCAGCCGCCGGGGGAGCTCCTACAATGAGCAGTTCTTC	CASSRRGSSYNEQFF
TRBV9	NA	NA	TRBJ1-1	TGTGCCAGCAGCCCAGGCGTCGGGGCGCGCGTGGCTGAAGCTTTCTTT	CASSPGVGARVAEAFF
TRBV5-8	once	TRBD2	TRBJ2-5	TGTGCCAGCAGAATAGGGACTAGCGGGGGAGAGACCCAGTACTTC	CASRIGTSGGETQYF
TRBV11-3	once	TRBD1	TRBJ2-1	TGTGCCAGCAGCTTAGACTCCGGGACAGGGGGTTACAATGAGCAGTTCTTC	CASSLDSGTGGYNEQFF
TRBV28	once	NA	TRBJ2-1	TGTGCCAGCTCAGAGACGAGCTCCTACAATGAGCAGTTCTTC	CASSETSSYNEQFF
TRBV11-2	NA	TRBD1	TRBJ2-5	TGTGCCAGCAGCTCGGGACAGGGTTATGAGACCCAGTACTTC	CASSSGQGYETQYF
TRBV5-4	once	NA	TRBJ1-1	TGTGCCAGCAGCTTGGCGGGGGCCGACCAAGCTTTCTTT	CASSLAGADQAFF
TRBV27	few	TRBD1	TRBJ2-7	TGTGCCAGCAGGCCGGGACAGGCCGCCTACGAGCAGTACTTC	CASRPGQAAYEQYF
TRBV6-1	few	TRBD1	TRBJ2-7	TGTGCCAGCAGTGAAGTTTGGTGGGGACAGACCAACTACGAGCAGTACTTC	CASSEVWWGQTNYEQYF
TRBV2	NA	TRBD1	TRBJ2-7	TGTGCCAGCAGCGGAGGACAGGGTGGGAGCTACGAGCAGTACTTC	CASSGGQGGSYEQYF
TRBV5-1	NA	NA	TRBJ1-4	TGCGCCAGCAGCTCCGGGGACTTGAATGAAAAACTGTTTTTT	CASSSGDLNEKLFF
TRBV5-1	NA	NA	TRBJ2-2	TGCGCCAGCAGCTTGGGCGCAGGGGAGACCGGGGAGCTGTTTTTT	CASSLGAGETGELFF
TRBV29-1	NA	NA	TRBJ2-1	TGCAGCGTCCTCCCCGGGACCTACAATGAGCAGTTCTTC	CSVLPGTYNEQFF
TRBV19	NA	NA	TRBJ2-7	TGTGCCAGTAGTCGGACCTCTGAGCCGTACGAGCAGTACTTC	CASSRTSEPYEQYF
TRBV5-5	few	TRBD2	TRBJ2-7	TGTGCCAGCAGGGGGACTAGCGGGAGTGGGGAGCAGTACTTC	CASRGTSGSGEQYF
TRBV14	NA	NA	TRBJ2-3	TGTGCCAGCAGCCAAGACTGGACCTCTACGCAGTATTTT	CASSQDWTSTQYF
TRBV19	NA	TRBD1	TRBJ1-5	TGTGCCAGTAGGCGCAGGGGGTCCGGTCAGCCCCAGCATTTT	CASRRRGSGQPQHF